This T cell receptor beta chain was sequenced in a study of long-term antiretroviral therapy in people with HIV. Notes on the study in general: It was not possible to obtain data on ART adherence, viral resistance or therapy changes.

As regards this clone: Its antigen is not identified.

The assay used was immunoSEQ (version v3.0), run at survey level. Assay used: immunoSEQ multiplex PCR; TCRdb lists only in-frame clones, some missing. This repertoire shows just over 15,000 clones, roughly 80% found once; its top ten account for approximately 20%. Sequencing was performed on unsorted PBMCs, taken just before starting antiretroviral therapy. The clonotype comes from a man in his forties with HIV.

The CDR3 nucleotides are TGTGCCAGCAGCTTAAGGACAGTCTCCACTGAAGCTTTCTTT. This encodes CASSLRTVSTEAFF. This sequence joins TRBV11-2 and TRBJ1-1, with D perhaps TRBD1 (6 bases). V was cut by 2 bases and J by 4 bases, with 11 bases left in between. CDR3 size: 14 residues. CDR1 and CDR2 from the germline V gene are SGHAT and FQNNGV.